Presented here are 25 T cell receptor beta chains from one specimen sequenced in a study of T cell responses to AZD1222 COVID-19 vaccine. Sequenced by immunoSEQ multiplex PCR; TCRdb stores in-frame clones only, minus some. The table shows over 100,000 clones, with about 88% occurring only once. The sequencing used peripheral blood, collected on day 0 of AZD1222 vaccination. The receptors originated from an adult in good health.

The chain uses TRBV3-1 (or the pseudogene TRBV3-2) and TRBJ2-1; 9 nucleotides align to TRBD1. J gave up 7 bases and V 4 bases, and 2 bases lay outside the gene matches. The CDR3 length is 13 residues. Looked up from germline, CDR1 is LGHDT and CDR2 is YNNKEL (reference sequence). The CDR3: CASSPQGANEQFF. CDR3 coding DNA: TGTGCCAGCAGCCCACAGGGGGCGAATGAGCAGTTCTTC.

The chain couples TRBV12-3 or TRBV12-4 to TRBJ2-2, with a tentative D call TRBD2 (6 bases). The CDR3 spans 12 residues. Trimming removed 8 bases at V and 4 bases at J, with 8 bases between. The chain's CDR3 is CASEGGTGELFF. CDR3 in DNA: TGTGCCAGCGAGGGAGGCACCGGGGAGCTGTTTTTT.

The chain couples TRBV10-3 to TRBJ1-1, with a tentative D call TRBD1 (6 bases). The CDR3 extends over 14 amino acids. Germline V CDR1 and CDR2: ENHRY, SYGVKD. V was cut by 5 bases and J by 6 bases, with 16 bases left in between. The CDR3, as DNA: TGTGCCATCAGTATTGTGGGGGCTGAGGCTGAAGCTTTCTTT. Translation gives CAISIVGAEAEAFF.

The chain joins TRBV15 to TRBJ1-6; D uncertain. Between the trimmed V and J ends, which lost 0 bases and 0 bases, there was a span of 3 bases. Germline V gives CDR1 LNHNV, CDR2 YYDKDF (reference sequence). The CDR3 is 15 residues long. This chain's CDR3 is CATSRESSYNSPLHF. CDR3 DNA sequence: TGTGCCACCAGCAGAGAGAGCTCCTATAATTCACCCCTCCACTTT.

This clone was counted only a few times. This chain links TRBV27 with TRBJ1-1; D is perhaps TRBD1 (5 bases). From germline, CDR1 is MNHEY and CDR2 SMNVEV (reference sequence). CDR3 length: 13 residues. Trimming removed 6 bases from V and 0 bases from J, with 8 bases in between. CDR3 bases: TGTGCCAGCAGAAGGGGCCTGAACACTGAAGCTTTCTTT. Protein product: CASRRGLNTEAFF.

V usage is TRBV19 and J usage is TRBJ1-5; 7 nucleotides match TRBD1. Germline values: CDR1 LNHDA, CDR2 SQIVND (reference sequence). J lost 6 bases, V lost 6 bases, and 5 bases had no gene match. The length of the CDR3 is 13 residues. The CDR3 protein is CASSRQGTQPQHF. CDR3 sequence (DNA): TGTGCCAGTAGCAGACAGGGTACTCAGCCCCAGCATTTT.

This clone showed up just a few times. V gene TRBV6-4 combines with J gene TRBJ1-1; D remains ambiguous. V was cut by 6 bases and J by 5 bases, with 16 bases left in between. Germline V gene lookup returns CDR1 MRHNA and CDR2 SNTAGT. The CDR3 is 14 amino acids. The CDR3 coding sequence is TGTGCCAGCAGAGTCAGACCCGAGTTGACTGAAGCTTTCTTT. Amino acid sequence: CASRVRPELTEAFF.

This sequence joins TRBV18 and TRBJ2-7, with a tentative D call TRBD1 (5 bases). Germline V gene data show CDR1 as KGHSH and CDR2 as LQKENI. The CDR3 is made up of 12 amino acids. The V and J ends lost 9 bases and 7 bases respectively, with 16 bases between them. The CDR3 spells CASRLGVEEQYF. The CDR3 DNA sequence: TGTGCCAGTCGTTTAGGGGTAGAAGAGCAGTACTTC.

The chain joins TRBV7-3 to TRBJ2-3; 7 nucleotides align to TRBD2. The CDR3 consists of 17 residues. V shed 5 bases and J 2 bases; nucleotides not matched to a gene: 13. CDR1 SGHTA and CDR2 FQGTGA come from the germline V gene. The CDR3, as DNA: TGTGCCAGCAGCCCCCGGGGAGGGAGTGGGGTCACAGATACGCAGTATTTT. Translation gives CASSPRGGSGVTDTQYF.

J is TRBJ2-3 and V is TRBV19; TRBD2 agrees at 8 bases. The germline V gene has CDR1 LNHDA and CDR2 SQIVND (reference sequence). This CDR3 is 16 amino acids long. The trim removed 3 bases at V and 7 bases at J, leaving 12 bases unmatched. CDR3 sequence reads: CASSIRGGGKQNTQYF. The CDR3 bases are TGTGCCAGTAGTATTAGGGGCGGGGGGAAACAGAATACGCAGTATTTT.

Only one count was recorded for this clone. This chain connects TRBV10-3 to TRBJ1-2, with 8 bases lining up with TRBD1. J gave up 0 bases and V 8 bases, and 5 bases lay outside the gene matches. The CDR3 spans 14 residues. The germline CDR1 and CDR2 sequences are ENHRY and SYGVKD. The CDR3 reads CAIEPGGSNYGYTF. The CDR3 region has the DNA TGTGCCATCGAACCAGGGGGCTCTAACTATGGCTACACCTTC.

This chain uses TRBV5-4 with TRBJ2-1, with D possibly being TRBD2 (7 bases). Germline CDR1 reads SGHNT; CDR2 reads YYREEE (reference sequence). The CDR3 runs 16 residues. Trimming shortened V by 6 bases and J by 7 bases, and 23 bases separated the two germline ends. CDR3 nucleotide sequence: TGTGCCAGCAAACTAATAGTGGGGGGGCCTTCTAATGAGCAGTTCTTC. Protein: CASKLIVGGPSNEQFF.

The chain links TRBV6-1 to TRBJ1-2; D is ambiguous. The CDR3 runs to 14 residues. V was cut by 2 bases and J by 8 bases, with 15 bases left in between. Germline-derived CDR1 and CDR2 are MNHNS and SASEGT. CDR3 DNA: TGTGCCAGCAGTGAAAGTTGGACGACTGAAGGCTACACCTTC. It specifies CASSESWTTEGYTF.

This chain links TRBV7-9 with TRBJ2-2, with D perhaps given as TRBD1 or TRBD2 (6 bases each). The CDR3 sequence is 16 residues long. With 1 base removed from V and 4 bases from J, the gap between germline ends came to 13 bases. Germline values: CDR1 SEHNR, CDR2 FQNEAQ (reference sequence). CDR3 loop: CASSLVGGGSTGELFF. The CDR3 DNA reads TGTGCCAGCAGCTTAGTGGGGGGCGGCTCCACCGGGGAGCTGTTTTTT.

The chain is built from TRBV2 and TRBJ2-2, with D possibly matching TRBD1 (5 bases). CDR1 and CDR2 (germline): SNHLY, FYNNEI. V lost 6 bases and J 2 bases, leaving 10 bases between the germline ends. The CDR3 runs to 14 residues. The CDR3 region has the DNA TGTGCCAGCAGGCAGGGTCTCAACACCGGGGAGCTGTTTTTT. Protein product: CASRQGLNTGELFF.

The rearrangement links TRBV28 to TRBJ1-5; 8 positions agree with TRBD1. This CDR3 spans 14 amino acids. Germline lookup yields CDR1 MDHEN and CDR2 SYDVKM. V dropped 11 bases and J dropped 6; count of bases not matched to a gene: 12. The CDR3 DNA reads as TGTGCCGTAGGATCCGGGACAGGCAGTCAGCCCCAGCATTTT. Translation gives CAVGSGTGSQPQHF.

The chain is built from TRBV7-6 and TRBJ1-3; D is ambiguous. Germline CDR1 SGHVS, CDR2 FNYEAQ. The CDR3 is made up of 15 amino acids. The ends were cut back, 1 base at V and 0 bases at J, with 7 bases in the middle. CDR3 nucleotide sequence: TGTGCCAGCAGCTTAGGACCGTCCTCTGGAAACACCATATATTTT. Translated: CASSLGPSSGNTIYF.

This clone turned up a few times. Here the CDR3 reads CASSPAQGGHYEQYF. CDR3 coding DNA: TGCGCCAGCAGCCCCGCACAGGGGGGACACTACGAGCAGTACTTC. The chain carries TRBV4-1 and TRBJ2-7; TRBD1 agrees at 8 bases. With 4 bases clipped from V and 3 bases from J, the junction kept 8 bases outside the gene matches. Germline CDR1 reads MGHRA; CDR2 reads YSYEKL. The CDR3 extends over 15 amino acids.

The count of this clone is one. This chain links TRBV10-3 with TRBJ1-1, with 10 positions matching TRBD1. Germline V gene lookup returns CDR1 ENHRY and CDR2 SYGVKD. V was clipped by 6 bases and J by 3 bases; unmatched bases: 10. CDR3 size: 16 residues. This CDR3 reads CAIRTGQGGADTEAFF. For the CDR3, the DNA is TGTGCCATCAGGACCGGACAGGGGGGCGCGGACACTGAAGCTTTCTTT.

V and J are TRBV25-1 and TRBJ1-4, with TRBD1 identical over 10 bases. Germline CDR1 is MGHDK and CDR2 is SYGVNS. This CDR3 contains 16 residues. V lost 4 bases and J lost 7; bases outside the gene matches: 9. The CDR3, as DNA: TGTGCCAGCAGTGGGTATCCGGGGGACAGGGGTGAAAAACTGTTTTTT. As protein: CASSGYPGDRGEKLFF.

The chain uses TRBV19 and TRBJ1-2; 9 bases match TRBD1. After removal of 3 bases from V and 4 bases from J, the junction contained 6 bases not matched to a gene. Germline CDR1 reads LNHDA; CDR2 reads SQIVND (reference sequence). This CDR3 region has 15 residues. CDR3 amino acids: CASSINPTGGYGYTF. The DNA of the CDR3 is TGTGCCAGTAGTATTAACCCGACAGGGGGCTATGGCTACACCTTC.

The gene calls are TRBV3-1 (or the pseudogene TRBV3-2) and TRBJ2-3; D not resolved. The CDR3 consists of 14 residues. Germline values: CDR1 LGHDT, CDR2 YNNKEL (reference sequence). The V end was cut by 4 bases, the J end by 3 bases, with 11 bases between. This CDR3 reads CASSPRLLTDTQYF. In DNA form, the CDR3 reads TGTGCCAGCAGCCCAAGGCTGCTTACAGATACGCAGTATTTT.

This chain joins TRBV5-8 and TRBJ1-2; possibly TRBD1 for D (6 bases). V shed 1 base and J shed 3 bases, with 13 bases lying between them. This CDR3 contains 15 residues. Per germline, CDR1 SGHTS and CDR2 YDEGEE. DNA for the CDR3: TGTGCCAGCAGCTTGACAGGGACGGAGTACTATGGCTACACCTTC. Its protein product is CASSLTGTEYYGYTF. Drawing the rest from reference TRBV5-8 and TRBJ1-2, the complete variable domain is EAGVTQSPTHLIKTRGQQATLRCSPISGHTSVYWYQQALGLGLQFLLWYDEGEERNRGNFPPRFSGRQFPNYSSELNVNALELEDSALYLCASSLTGTEYYGYTFGSGTRLTVV.

The chain is built from TRBV6-5 and TRBJ1-1; tentatively, D is TRBD1 (5 bases). CDR3 length equals 14 residues. The V end was cut by 6 bases, the J end by 4 bases, with 15 bases between. The germline CDR1 and CDR2 sequences are MNHEY and SVGAGI. The CDR3 loop is CASSGGESGTEAFF. The CDR3 DNA reads as TGTGCCAGCAGCGGGGGGGAATCGGGCACTGAAGCTTTCTTT.

The V gene is TRBV3-1 (or the pseudogene TRBV3-2), the J gene TRBJ1-5, with D uncertain. Trimming removed 0 bases at V and 1 base at J, with 7 bases between. Germline V gives CDR1 LGHDT, CDR2 YNNKEL (reference sequence). The CDR3 length is 15 residues. The chain's CDR3 is CASSQEYGSNQPQHF. Written as DNA, the CDR3 is TGTGCCAGCAGCCAAGAATATGGAAGCAATCAGCCCCAGCATTTT.